Following are 18 T cell receptor beta chains from one sample sequenced in a study of regulatory T cells in long-lasting Graves disease. The time point: persistent/refractory GD, antithyroid drugs over 5 years with positive TRAb. Making the TCR library involved RNA that had been extracted from PBMCs. For TCR beta, libraries came from iRepertoire HTBI primers and Arm-PCR of CDR3 regions. TCRdb fed the multiplex PCR reads into MiXCR, producing one record per CDR3 protein. The data contain about 340,000 distinct CDR3 sequences, about 20% of them seen just once; the ten biggest clones take up 25% to 35%. Sequenced here: peripheral blood mononuclear cells (PBMCs), sampled when the disease was refractory, from a patient treated with antithyroid drugs. The receptors here all came from a female donor with Graves disease.

In this sample, this clonotype turned up many times. This chain connects TRBV28 to TRBJ2-7, with TRBD2 matching 8 bases. After removal of 5 bases from V and 1 base from J, the junction contained 13 bases not matched to a gene. From germline, CDR1 is MDHEN and CDR2 SYDVKM. The CDR3 contains 17 residues. This chain's CDR3 is CASSPRGGPSPSYEQYF. CDR3 coding DNA: TGTGCCAGCAGTCCCCGGGGGGGCCCATCCCCGTCCTACGAGCAGTACTTC.

This clonotype showed up many times. The gene calls are TRBV5-1 and TRBJ1-2; TRBD1 matches at 9 bases. Unmatched junction bases numbered 7, after V lost 4 bases and J lost 6 bases. The CDR3 spans 14 residues. The germline V gene has CDR1 SGHRS and CDR2 YFSETQ. CDR3 coding DNA: TGCGCCAGCAGCGACGGACAGGGGATCCATGGCTACACCTTC. This translates into CASSDGQGIHGYTF. The variable domain in full, completed from reference TRBV5-1 and TRBJ1-2, reads KAGVTQTPRYLIKTRGQQVTLSCSPISGHRSVSWYQQTPGQGLQFLFEYFSETQRNKGNFPGRFSGRQFSNSRSEMNVSTLELGDSALYLCASSDGQGIHGYTFGSGTRLTVV.

This clonotype was seen at least ten times. The chain employs TRBV12-5 and TRBJ1-4, with D uncertain. V was cut by 0 bases and J by 6 bases, with 14 bases left in between. The CDR3 spans 16 residues. Germline V lookup: CDR1 LGHNT, CDR2 FRNRAP. The CDR3 nucleotides are TGTGCTAGTGGTTTGGTATCGGGCCCACGGTATGAAAAACTGTTTTTT. Translating gives CASGLVSGPRYEKLFF.

As concerns this clonotype: A read error may produce the germline difference seen at one junction end. The chain uses TRBV29-1 and TRBJ2-1; tentatively, D is TRBD2 (6 bases). Per the germline V gene, CDR1 is SQVTM and CDR2 is ANQGSEA. CDR3 size: 13 residues. DNA for the CDR3: TGCAGCGTGGACCCCGGAGGGACCAATGAGCAGCTCTTC. As protein: CSVDPGGTNEQLF.

This clonotype was picked up many times. The genes are TRBV15 and TRBJ2-5; 8 bases are shared with TRBD1. V trimming: 1 base; J trimming: 4 bases; junction bases outside the gene matches: 2. The CDR3 length is 14 residues. In germline, CDR1 is LNHNV, CDR2 YYDKDF (reference sequence). CDR3 in amino acids: CATSRAGGRETQYF. CDR3 DNA: TGTGCCACCAGCAGAGCAGGGGGCAGAGAGACCCAGTACTTC.

This clonotype was detected many times. The chain is built from TRBV24-1 and TRBJ1-5; D is possibly TRBD1 (6 bases). The germline V and J ends were trimmed by 5 bases and 1 base, with 14 bases remaining between them. Germline lookup yields CDR1 KGHDR and CDR2 SFDVKD. The CDR3 covers 16 residues. CDR3 amino acids: CATSGQRGESNQPQHF. The CDR3, as DNA: TGTGCCACCAGTGGGCAGAGGGGGGAGAGCAATCAGCCCCAGCATTTT.

This clonotype was seen at least ten times. The chain has TRBV19 and TRBJ2-5; 8 nucleotides align to TRBD1. Germline lookup yields CDR1 LNHDA and CDR2 SQIVND (reference sequence). With 3 bases clipped from V and 4 bases from J, the junction kept 7 bases outside the gene matches. The CDR3 consists of 15 residues. CDR3 residues: CASSMFRQGRETQYF. For the CDR3, the DNA is TGTGCCAGTAGTATGTTCCGACAGGGGAGAGAGACCCAGTACTTC.

The rearrangement joins TRBV9 to TRBJ1-3; no reliable D call. The CDR3 is 15 residues long. The V end lost 0 bases, the J end lost 3 bases, and 10 bases lay between the germline ends. Germline CDR1 SGDLS, CDR2 YYNGEE. The CDR3 bases are TGTGCCAGCAGCGTAGAGGGAGGGCTTGGAAACACCATATATTTT. The encoded protein is CASSVEGGLGNTIYF.

This clonotype was observed many times. The chain couples TRBV7-8 to TRBJ2-2; D not resolved. The ends were cut back, 4 bases at V and 7 bases at J, with 10 bases in the middle. CDR3 length equals 13 residues. Germline lookup yields CDR1 SGHVS and CDR2 FQNEAQ. The CDR3 region has the DNA TGTGCCAGCAGCTCCCTACGGTTCGGGGAGCTGTTTTTT. Translated, it gives CASSSLRFGELFF.

Ten or more counts support this clonotype. The rearrangement links TRBV6-5 to TRBJ2-7; D might be TRBD1 or TRBD2, each matching 5 bases. V lost 2 bases and J 2 bases, leaving 13 bases between the germline ends. Germline loops: CDR1 MNHEY, CDR2 SVGAGI. The CDR3 spans 15 residues. The CDR3 nucleotides are TGTGCCAGCAGTTACGGAGGTCAGGGAGCCTACGAGCAGTACTTC. Protein sequence: CASSYGGQGAYEQYF.

This clonotype has a handful of counts. The rearrangement links TRBV5-5 to TRBJ2-3; D call uncertain. Germline lookup yields CDR1 SGHKS and CDR2 YYEKEE (reference sequence). This CDR3 has 15 amino acids. The V and J ends lost 2 bases and 7 bases respectively, with 17 bases between them. The CDR3 loop reads CASSLEELPLNTQYF. For the CDR3, the DNA is TGTGCCAGCAGCTTAGAGGAACTACCACTAAATACGCAGTATTTT.

This clonotype was counted only a few times. CDR3 coding DNA: TGTGCCAGCAGCTCCGGGACTAGCGGGATCGCCGGGGAGCTGTTTTTT. This encodes CASSSGTSGIAGELFF. This rearrangement joins TRBV5-4 to TRBJ2-2; 13 bases align to TRBD2. V shed 3 bases, J shed 6 bases, and the junction held 5 bases outside the gene matches. The germline gives CDR1 SGHNT, CDR2 YYREEE (reference sequence). The CDR3 is made up of 16 amino acids.

The rearrangement links TRBV5-1 to TRBJ1-6; D not resolved. CDR1 and CDR2 (germline): SGHRS, YFSETQ. With 0 bases removed from V and 5 bases from J, the gap between germline ends came to 6 bases. CDR3 length: 14 amino acids. For the CDR3, the DNA is TGCGCCAGCAGCTTGGTACTCAATAATTCACCCCTCCACTTT. Translation gives CASSLVLNNSPLHF.

This clonotype showed up just a few times. The chain carries TRBV6-2 or TRBV6-3 and TRBJ2-2; D unclear. Looked up from germline, CDR1 is MNHEY and CDR2 is SVGEGT. CDR3 length equals 12 residues. Trimming shortened V by 5 bases and J by 6 bases, and 7 bases separated the two germline ends. CDR3 loop: CASSVMAGELFF. As DNA, the CDR3 is TGTGCCAGCAGTGTTATGGCCGGGGAGCTGTTTTTT.

This clonotype came up many times. Given the absence of the conserved phenylalanine or tryptophan at the CDR3 end, a read error is likely. The limits of the CDR3 on the DNA are not certain, so only TCRdb's listed CDR3 is given. This chain links TRBV12-3 or TRBV12-4 with TRBJ1-1; the table's D call of TRBD1 was not tested on the DNA. The length of the CDR3 is 9 amino acids, counting both ends. CDR3 residues: CASSPPPGG.

This clonotype was observed many times. The chain carries TRBV11-2 and TRBJ1-2, with D perhaps matching TRBD1 (5 bases). There are 16 residues in the CDR3. CDR1 is SGHAT and CDR2 is FQNNGV in the germline V gene. Trimming took off 3 bases at V and 4 bases at J, with 18 bases between the two ends. This CDR3 reads CASSFWTRRGGYGYTF. Here the CDR3 DNA reads TGTGCCAGCAGCTTTTGGACCAGGCGGGGCGGCTATGGCTACACCTTC.

The chain couples TRBV14 to TRBJ1-1; a possible D gene is TRBD1 (6 bases). Germline V gene sequence: CDR1 SGHDN, CDR2 FVKESK. The germline V and J ends were trimmed by 7 bases and 3 bases, with 15 bases remaining between them. The CDR3 covers 14 residues. The CDR3 sequence is CASNLQGGHTEAFF. The CDR3 DNA follows: TGTGCCAGCAACCTACAGGGCGGGCACACTGAAGCTTTCTTT.

This clonotype was detected many times. The chain links TRBV20-1 to TRBJ1-5; the D gene is possibly TRBD1 (5 bases). Germline V gene sequence: CDR1 DFQATT, CDR2 SNEGSKA (reference sequence). Trimming left V 4 bases short and J 9 bases short, with 19 bases between. The CDR3 loop spans 14 amino acids. The CDR3: CSANPGLGVMPQHF. The CDR3 bases are TGCAGTGCTAACCCAGGGTTGGGGGTTATGCCCCAGCATTTT.